This section outlines one T cell receptor (beta chain) sequence together with its context. As yet, its antigen is unknown. Trimming removed 5 bases from V and 3 bases from J; junction bases left unmatched: 14. The CDR3 has 16 amino acids. Germline CDR1 and CDR2: SGHDT and YYEEEE. The study ran its PCR with 60 Vbeta and 13 Jbeta primers. Profiling relied on immunoSEQ multiplex PCR, and the TCRdb table lists in-frame clones only, not all of them. The sample lists roughly 90,000 clones, 60% to 85% occurring once. The data derive from a study of cytomegalovirus exposure and HLA in healthy donors. The study's findings and limits: Most TCR sequences showed up rarely, but some public TCRs showed up in many donors. Several of the most significant clusters appeared, in a later analysis, to be linked to common viral pathogens.

Source material: PBMCs. The source is a woman aged 40 to 49 in good health and CMV-seropositive. The chain is built from TRBV5-6 and TRBJ2-7, with 7 bases fitting TRBD2. CDR3 DNA: TGTGCCAGCAGTCCGACCACTAGCGTACTCTACTACGAGCAGTACTTC. Protein: CASSPTTSVLYYEQYF.